This T cell receptor (beta chain) was observed in a study of blood T cell repertoires in COVID-19. On the study more broadly: Samples of COVID-19 (acute and convalescent) were obtained from the United States, Italy and Spain.

Original data processing: Amplification from reference gene primers served as the basis for estimated nucleated cell counts. Sequencing used immunoSEQ multiplex PCR; TCRdb keeps in-frame clones, though not all of them. V and J calls and clone size are copied from that table; D and trimming were computed from the DNA. The sample shows 150,000 to 180,000 clones, around 85% of them seen only once. The CDR3 extends over 15 amino acids. Germline V gene lookup returns CDR1 SGHVS and CDR2 FQNEAQ. V shed 4 bases, J shed 3 bases, and the junction held 4 bases outside the gene matches. The chain is built from TRBV7-8 and TRBJ1-2, with 11 bases identical to TRBD1. The TCR originated in a woman aged 70-85 years with acute or convalescent COVID-19. Sequenced sample: peripheral blood. The CDR3 protein is CASSSDRGPHYGYTF. CDR3 nucleotide sequence: TGTGCCAGCAGCTCGGACAGGGGGCCCCACTATGGCTACACCTTC.